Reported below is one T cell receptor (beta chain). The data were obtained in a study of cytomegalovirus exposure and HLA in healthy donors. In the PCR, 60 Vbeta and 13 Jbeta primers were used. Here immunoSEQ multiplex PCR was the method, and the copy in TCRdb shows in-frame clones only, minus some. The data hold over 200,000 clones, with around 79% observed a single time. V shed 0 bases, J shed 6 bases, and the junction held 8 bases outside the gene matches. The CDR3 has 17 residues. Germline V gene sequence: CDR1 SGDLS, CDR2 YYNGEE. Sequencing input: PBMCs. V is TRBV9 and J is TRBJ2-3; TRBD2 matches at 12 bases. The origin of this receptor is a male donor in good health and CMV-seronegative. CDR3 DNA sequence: TGTGCCAGCAGCGTAGTGGGCCTAGCGGGAGGGCCGGATACGCAGTATTTT. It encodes CASSVVGLAGGPDTQYF.